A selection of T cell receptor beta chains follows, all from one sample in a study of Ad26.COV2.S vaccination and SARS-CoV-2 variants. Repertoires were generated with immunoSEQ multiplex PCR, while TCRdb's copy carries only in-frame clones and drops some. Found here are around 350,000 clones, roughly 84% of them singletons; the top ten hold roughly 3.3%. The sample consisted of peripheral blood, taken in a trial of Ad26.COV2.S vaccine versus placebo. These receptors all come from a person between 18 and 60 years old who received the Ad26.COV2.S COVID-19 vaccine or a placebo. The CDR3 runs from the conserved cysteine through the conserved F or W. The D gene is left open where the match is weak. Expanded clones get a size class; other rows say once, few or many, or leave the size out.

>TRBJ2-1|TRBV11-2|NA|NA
TGTGCCAGCAGCCCAGCAGGAAGGAATGAGCAGTTCTTC
CASSPAGRNEQFF
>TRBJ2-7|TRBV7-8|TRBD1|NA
TGTGCCAGCAGCTCCTCGGGACAGGGATTCTACGAGCAGTACTTC
CASSSSGQGFYEQYF
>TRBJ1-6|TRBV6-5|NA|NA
TGTGCCAGCAGTTATTCCACAGGGTATGGCTCACCCCTCCACTTT
CASSYSTGYGSPLHF
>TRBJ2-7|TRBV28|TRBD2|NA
TGTGCCAGCAGTCGGACTAGCGGGAGGGCTGGCGAGCAGTACTTC
CASSRTSGRAGEQYF
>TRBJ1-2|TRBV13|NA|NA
TGTGCCAGCAGCCGGCCTCTTTATTATGGCTACACCTTC
CASSRPLYYGYTF
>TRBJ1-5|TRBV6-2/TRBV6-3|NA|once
TGTGCCAGCAGTCAGCAGGACAATCAGCCCCAGCATTTT
CASSQQDNQPQHF
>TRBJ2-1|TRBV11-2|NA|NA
TGTGCCAGCAGCTTAGGGGGGGCGGGGGCTCTCCCCCGCAATGAGCAGTTCTTC
CASSLGGAGALPRNEQFF
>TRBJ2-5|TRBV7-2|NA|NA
TGTGCCAGCAGCCAAGGGCATAGAGGAGAGACCCAGTACTTC
CASSQGHRGETQYF
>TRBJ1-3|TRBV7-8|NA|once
TGTGCCAGCAGCCTCGGACGGACCTTATCTGGAAACACCATATATTTT
CASSLGRTLSGNTIYF
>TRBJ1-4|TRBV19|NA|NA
TGTGCCAGTAGTATAGAAGGCCGGGGTAATGAAAAACTGTTTTTT
CASSIEGRGNEKLFF
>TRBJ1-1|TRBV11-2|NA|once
TGTGCCAGCAGCACGCCCAAGGGGAGGGGGACTGAAGCTTTCTTT
CASSTPKGRGTEAFF
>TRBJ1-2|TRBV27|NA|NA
TGTGCCAGCAGTTTAGGGTCTGGCCTCCTGTGGGAAGGCTACACCTTC
CASSLGSGLLWEGYTF
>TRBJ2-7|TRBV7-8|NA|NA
TGTGCCAGCAGCCCCGCCGGAATCGAGCAGTACTTC
CASSPAGIEQYF
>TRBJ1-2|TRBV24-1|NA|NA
TGTGCCACCAGTGACCAACACCGGACAGCTGGCTACACCTTC
CATSDQHRTAGYTF
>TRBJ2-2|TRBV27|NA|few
TGTGCCAGCACCCAACGGACCGGGGAGCTGTTTTTT
CASTQRTGELFF
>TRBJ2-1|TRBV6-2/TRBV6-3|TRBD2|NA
TGTGCCAGCAGTATCCTAGCGGGGGGGGATGAGCAGTTCTTC
CASSILAGGDEQFF
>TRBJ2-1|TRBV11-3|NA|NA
TGTGCCAGCAGCATTGGGGTAGCGGAGACCTACAATGAGCAGTTCTTC
CASSIGVAETYNEQFF
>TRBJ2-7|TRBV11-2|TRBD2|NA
TGTGCCAGCGCGCCGGGGGGGCGGTACGAGCAGTACTTC
CASAPGGRYEQYF
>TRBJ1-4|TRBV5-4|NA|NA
TGTGCCAGCAGCTTGGGCAGGGGAATCGAAAAACTGTTTTTT
CASSLGRGIEKLFF
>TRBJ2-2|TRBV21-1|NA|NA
TGTGCCAGCAGAAAGCCGTTCCGAGCCAAGCGGAACACCGGGGAGCTGTTTTTT
CASRKPFRAKRNTGELFF
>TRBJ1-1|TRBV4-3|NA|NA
TGCGCCAGCAGCCAGAACAGGGCGGTGAACACTGAAGCTTTCTTT
CASSQNRAVNTEAFF
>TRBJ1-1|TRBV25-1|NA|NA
TGTGCCAGCTCCTTCGGGGGGCTGACTGAAGCTTTCTTT
CASSFGGLTEAFF
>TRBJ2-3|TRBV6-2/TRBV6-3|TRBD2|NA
TGTGCCAGCAGTCCGGGACTAGGTAGCACAGATACGCAGTATTTT
CASSPGLGSTDTQYF
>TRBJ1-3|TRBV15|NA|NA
TGTGCCACCAGCAGAAACAGACGGGGAATCTCTGGAAACACCATATATTTT
CATSRNRRGISGNTIYF
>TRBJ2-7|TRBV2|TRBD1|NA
TGTGCCAGCAGAAAGGACAGGAACTCCTACGAGCAGTACTTC
CASRKDRNSYEQYF
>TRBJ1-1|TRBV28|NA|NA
TGTGCCAGCATTTTAAACAAGAACACTGAAGCTTTCTTT
CASILNKNTEAFF
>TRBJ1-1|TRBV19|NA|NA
TGTGCCAGTAGTTTTGGACAAGGTTCAGCTTTCTTT
CASSFGQGSAFF
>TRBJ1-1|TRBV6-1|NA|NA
TGTGCCAGCAGTGAAAGACTGATAATGAACACTGAAGCTTTCTTT
CASSERLIMNTEAFF
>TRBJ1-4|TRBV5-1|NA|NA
TGCGCCAGCAGCTTGGCCGGGCGGGGGACGGGTAATGAAAAACTGTTTTTT
CASSLAGRGTGNEKLFF
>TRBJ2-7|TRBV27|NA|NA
TGTGCCAGCAGTGCCGACAGAAACTACGAGCAGTACTTC
CASSADRNYEQYF
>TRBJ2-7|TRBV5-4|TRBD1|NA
TGTGCCAGCAGCACGAGGTCGACAGGGGGACAGCCCTACGAGCAGTACTTC
CASSTRSTGGQPYEQYF
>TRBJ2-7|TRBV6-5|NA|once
TGTGCCAGCAGTTACTCCGTCTGGTCCCTCTCCTACGAGCAGTACTTC
CASSYSVWSLSYEQYF
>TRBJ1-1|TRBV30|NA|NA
TGTGCTATTAACGGCCCTTTCACTGAAGCTTTCTTT
CAINGPFTEAFF
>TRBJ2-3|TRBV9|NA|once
TGTGCCAGCGCAACAGGGCTAGATACGCAGTATTTT
CASATGLDTQYF
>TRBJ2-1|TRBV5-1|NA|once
TGCGCCAGCAGCTTGGTGGCGTCCGATGAGCAGTTCTTC
CASSLVASDEQFF
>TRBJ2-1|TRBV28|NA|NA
TGTGCCAGCAGTTTACAACAGGACAATGAGCAGTTCTTC
CASSLQQDNEQFF
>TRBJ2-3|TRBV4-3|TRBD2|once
TGCGCCAGCAGCCAAGGAAACCTAGCGGGGGTCGCAGATACGCAGTATTTT
CASSQGNLAGVADTQYF
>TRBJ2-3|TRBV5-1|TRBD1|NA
TGCGCCAGCAGCAACGCCGGGACAGGGGTAGCAGATACGCAGTATTTT
CASSNAGTGVADTQYF
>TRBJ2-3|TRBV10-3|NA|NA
TGTGCCATCAGTAGTAGGGTTGAAATAGATACGCAGTATTTT
CAISSRVEIDTQYF
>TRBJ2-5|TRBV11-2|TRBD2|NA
TGTGCCAGCAGTATAGCGGGAGGAGGAGAGACCCAGTACTTC
CASSIAGGGETQYF
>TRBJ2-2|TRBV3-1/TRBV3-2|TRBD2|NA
TGTGCCAGCAGCCGGACTAGCGGGGGGGCCCCGAACACCGGGGAGCTGTTTTTT
CASSRTSGGAPNTGELFF
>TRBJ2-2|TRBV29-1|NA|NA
TGCAGCGGCGCCCGGACAGCCCGGGGCGGGGAGCTGTTTTTT
CSGARTARGGELFF
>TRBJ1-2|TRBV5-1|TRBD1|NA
TGCGCCAGCAGCTGGGACAGGGACTATGGCTACACCTTC
CASSWDRDYGYTF
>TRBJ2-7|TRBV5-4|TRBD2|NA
TGTGCCAGCAGCTTGGCCTTAGCGGGGGGGTACGAGCAGTACTTC
CASSLALAGGYEQYF
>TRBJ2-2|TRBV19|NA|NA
TGTGCCAGTAGTGCCCGTTGGGGGGACGGGGAGCTGTTTTTT
CASSARWGDGELFF
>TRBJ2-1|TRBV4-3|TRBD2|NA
TGCGCCAGCAGCCAAGACGAGGCGGGGGAGAAGAATGAGCAGTTCTTC
CASSQDEAGEKNEQFF
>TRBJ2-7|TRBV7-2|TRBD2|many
TGTGCCAGCAGCTTACATGGCGGGAGACCCAGACCCGCCTACGAGCAGTACTTC
CASSLHGGRPRPAYEQYF
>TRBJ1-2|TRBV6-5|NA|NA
TGTGCCAGCAGTTACTCGATCGGACAGCCCAACTATGGCTACACCTTC
CASSYSIGQPNYGYTF
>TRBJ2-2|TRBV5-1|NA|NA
TGCGCCAGCAGCCAGGGAGATGGCGGATACACCGGGGAGCTGTTTTTT
CASSQGDGGYTGELFF
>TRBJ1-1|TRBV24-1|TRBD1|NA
TGTGCCACCAGACCGACAGGGTTGAACACTGAAGCTTTCTTT
CATRPTGLNTEAFF
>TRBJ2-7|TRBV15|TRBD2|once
TGTGCCACCAGCTCACGGACTAGCGGGAGGAGCTACGAGCAGTACTTC
CATSSRTSGRSYEQYF
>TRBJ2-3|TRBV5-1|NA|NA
TGCGCCAGCAGCTCGCCCCCCGCAGATACGCAGTATTTT
CASSSPPADTQYF
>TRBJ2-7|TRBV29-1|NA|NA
TGCAGCGCCGTGGCCGACAGCTACGAGCAGTACTTC
CSAVADSYEQYF
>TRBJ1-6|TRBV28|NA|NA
TGTGCCAGCAGTCTCACCGATTCACCCCTCCACTTT
CASSLTDSPLHF
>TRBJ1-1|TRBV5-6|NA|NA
TGTGCCAGCACCTCCCGGCCGGGTAAGGCGGAAGCTTTCTTT
CASTSRPGKAEAFF
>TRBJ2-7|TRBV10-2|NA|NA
TGCGCCAGCAAGAGCGACAGGTTCAGCTCCTACGAGCAGTACTTC
CASKSDRFSSYEQYF
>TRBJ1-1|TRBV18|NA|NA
TGTGCCAGCTCACCACCGGGACGTAACACTGAAGCTTTCTTT
CASSPPGRNTEAFF
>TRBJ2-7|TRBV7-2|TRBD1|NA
TGTGCCAGCAGCTCTCGACAGGGTTCCAACGAGCAGTACTTC
CASSSRQGSNEQYF
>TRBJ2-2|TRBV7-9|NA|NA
TGTGCCAGCAGCCTTCGGACGAACACCGGGGAGCTGTTTTTT
CASSLRTNTGELFF
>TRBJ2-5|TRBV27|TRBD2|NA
TGTGCCAGCAATATACGGGCGGGAGCGGGAGAGACCCAGTACTTC
CASNIRAGAGETQYF